A selection of T cell receptor beta chains follows, all from one sample in a study of cytomegalovirus exposure and HLA in healthy donors. Sequencing was performed with immunoSEQ multiplex PCR; in TCRdb, only in-frame clones are kept and a portion is missing. The data contain more than 200,000 clones, over 75% of them singletons. Sequenced sample: PBMCs. These receptor sequences come from a man aged 18 to 29 in good health and CMV-seropositive. Both conserved end residues are part of each CDR3. Fields, in order: clone size, J gene, D gene, V gene, CDR3 protein, CDR3 DNA. D genes are given only for firm matches. Rows may omit the clone size; those that give it use once, few, many or a size class.

>-|TRBJ2-7|TRBD1|TRBV7-7
CASSPLLPQGNSYEQYF
TGTGCCAGCAGCCCCCTCCTCCCACAGGGGAACTCCTACGAGCAGTACTTC
>-|TRBJ1-1|-|TRBV28
CASSRGEIAAFF
TGTGCCAGCAGTAGGGGGGAAATTGCCGCTTTCTTT
>-|TRBJ2-2|-|TRBV15
CATSRDRATGELFF
TGTGCCACCAGCAGAGACCGGGCCACCGGGGAGCTGTTTTTT
>-|TRBJ1-2|-|TRBV11-2
CASSAPGANYGYTF
TGTGCCAGCAGCGCCCCTGGCGCCAACTATGGCTACACCTTC
>-|TRBJ1-1|TRBD1|TRBV29-1
CSVRDRGREGQAFF
TGCAGCGTTCGGGACAGGGGGCGCGAGGGGCAAGCTTTCTTT
>-|TRBJ2-6|-|TRBV4-1
CASSHPWKSGANVLTF
TGCGCCAGCAGCCACCCATGGAAATCTGGGGCCAACGTCCTGACTTTC
>-|TRBJ2-7|-|TRBV5-1
CASSWGTSYEQYF
TGCGCCAGCAGCTGGGGGACCTCCTACGAGCAGTACTTC
>-|TRBJ2-1|TRBD2|TRBV4-3
CASSQTPASGSRVFNEQFF
TGCGCCAGCAGCCAAACTCCGGCTAGCGGGAGTCGTGTTTTTAATGAGCAGTTCTTC
>-|TRBJ1-1|-|TRBV28
CASTGRTEAFF
TGTGCCAGCACGGGGAGAACTGAAGCTTTCTTT
>-|TRBJ2-2|TRBD2|TRBV9
CASSPQTSGRAVGELFF
TGTGCCAGCAGCCCCCAGACTAGCGGGAGGGCCGTCGGGGAGCTGTTTTTT
>-|TRBJ1-2|-|TRBV4-2
CASSREREGAIYGYTF
TGTGCCAGCAGCCGAGAGCGGGAAGGTGCTATCTATGGCTACACCTTC
>-|TRBJ1-2|-|TRBV7-9
CASSGRDGYGYTF
TGTGCCAGCAGCGGAAGGGACGGCTATGGCTACACCTTC
>-|TRBJ2-3|TRBD2|TRBV10-3
CAISESTSGALGLSTQYF
TGTGCCATCAGTGAGTCGACTAGCGGAGCACTTGGTCTCAGTACGCAGTATTTT
>-|TRBJ1-2|-|TRBV4-1
CASSPDSSFNYGYTF
TGCGCCAGCAGCCCGGACAGTTCTTTTAACTATGGCTACACCTTC
>once|TRBJ1-2|-|TRBV5-4
CASSLREAAGYTF
TGTGCCAGCAGCTTAAGGGAGGCCGCTGGCTACACCTTC
>-|TRBJ2-1|TRBD1|TRBV6-5
CASSYSGQGKNQFF
TGTGCCAGCAGTTACTCGGGACAGGGTAAGAACCAGTTCTTC
>-|TRBJ2-1|TRBD1|TRBV27
CASSIQGANEQFF
TGTGCCAGCAGTATACAGGGGGCTAATGAGCAGTTCTTC
>-|TRBJ2-7|TRBD2|TRBV28
CASVRLAGNYEQYF
TGTGCCAGCGTCCGACTAGCGGGTAACTACGAGCAGTACTTC
>-|TRBJ1-4|-|TRBV30
CAWSSWEINEKLFF
TGTGCCTGGAGTTCCTGGGAGATTAATGAAAAACTGTTTTTT
>-|TRBJ1-4|-|TRBV23-1
CASSHPFLGGKTVF
TGCGCCAGCAGTCATCCGTTCCTCGGAGGAAAAACTGTTTTT
>-|TRBJ1-1|TRBD1|TRBV6-1
CASKKDRMNTEAFF
TGTGCCAGCAAGAAGGACAGGATGAACACTGAAGCTTTCTTT
>-|TRBJ2-1|TRBD1|TRBV7-9
CASSLVTGVNEQFF
TGTGCCAGCAGCTTAGTGACAGGGGTGAATGAGCAGTTCTTC
>-|TRBJ2-5|TRBD2|TRBV10-3
CAISELAGVETQYF
TGTGCCATCAGTGAACTAGCGGGAGTCGAGACCCAGTACTTC
>-|TRBJ2-1|-|TRBV9
CASSSPNEQFF
TGTGCCAGCAGCAGCCCCAATGAGCAGTTCTTC
>-|TRBJ2-3|-|TRBV20-1
CSATTADTQYF
TGCAGTGCTACCACTGCAGATACGCAGTATTTT
>-|TRBJ2-3|TRBD2|TRBV7-3
CASSFGGRGGADTQYF
TGTGCCAGCAGCTTTGGCGGGAGAGGAGGGGCAGATACGCAGTATTTT
>few|TRBJ1-1|-|TRBV5-4
CASSQGTNTEAFF
TGTGCCAGCTCCCAGGGGACGAACACTGAAGCTTTCTTT
>-|TRBJ2-7|-|TRBV28
CASSLGRGRPQYF
TGTGCCAGCAGTTTAGGTCGGGGGCGCCCGCAGTACTTC
>-|TRBJ2-2|TRBD2|TRBV30
CAWSDATSGTGELFF
TGTGCCTGGAGTGACGCGACTAGCGGCACCGGGGAGCTGTTTTTT
>-|TRBJ2-1|TRBD2|TRBV27
CASSSIAGGAEQFF
TGTGCCAGCAGTTCGATAGCGGGAGGGGCTGAGCAGTTCTTC
>once|TRBJ2-1|-|TRBV2
CASGPRRWNEQFF
TGTGCCAGCGGTCCACGTCGATGGAATGAGCAGTTCTTC
>-|TRBJ1-1|-|TRBV6-6
CASSYSRQTEAFF
TGTGCCAGCAGTTACTCTCGACAGACTGAAGCTTTCTTT
>-|TRBJ2-7|TRBD1|TRBV28
CASRPGAGGGQYF
TGTGCCAGCAGGCCTGGGGCAGGGGGCGGGCAGTACTTC
>-|TRBJ1-5|-|TRBV19
CASSPPWTWGPQHF
TGTGCCAGTAGTCCCCCGTGGACCTGGGGGCCCCAGCATTTT
>-|TRBJ1-4|-|TRBV15
CATSLPTATNEKLFF
TGTGCCACCAGCCTCCCGACTGCAACTAATGAAAAACTGTTTTTT
>-|TRBJ1-1|-|TRBV7-3
CASSLGGGNTEAFF
TGTGCCAGCAGCCTCGGAGGGGGGAACACTGAAGCTTTCTTT
>-|TRBJ2-7|-|TRBV6-5
CASSYLTDGSYEQYF
TGTGCCAGCAGTTACCTAACGGACGGGTCCTACGAGCAGTACTTC
>-|TRBJ1-5|-|TRBV6-6
CASSYDSGTQPQHF
TGTGCCAGCAGTTACGACTCAGGGACTCAGCCCCAGCATTTT
>-|TRBJ1-2|TRBD1|TRBV27
CASSLGGTGARGGYTF
TGTGCCAGCAGTTTAGGCGGGACAGGGGCGAGGGGTGGCTACACCTTC
>-|TRBJ1-2|-|TRBV28
CASSLNFRENGYTF
TGTGCCAGCAGTTTAAATTTTAGAGAAAATGGCTACACCTTC
>-|TRBJ2-7|TRBD2|TRBV5-1
CASSLSLAGFREQYF
TGCGCCAGCAGCTTGTCACTAGCGGGATTCCGCGAGCAGTACTTC
>-|TRBJ1-2|TRBD1|TRBV30
CAWSMTPTGRYGYTF
TGTGCCTGGAGTATGACCCCGACAGGGAGGTATGGCTACACCTTC
>-|TRBJ2-2|-|TRBV9
CASSVTAWRGGTGELFF
TGTGCCAGCAGCGTCACCGCGTGGCGGGGTGGCACCGGGGAGCTGTTTTTT
>-|TRBJ2-6|TRBD1|TRBV27
CASTLTGTGANVLTF
TGTGCCAGCACACTGACAGGGACTGGGGCCAACGTCCTGACTTTC
>-|TRBJ2-1|TRBD2|TRBV6-5
CASSSPAGGPNEQFF
TGTGCCAGCAGCTCCCCAGCGGGAGGCCCCAATGAGCAGTTCTTC
>-|TRBJ2-1|TRBD2|TRBV9
CASSRSTRESQQFF
TGTGCCAGCAGCCGCTCGACGCGGGAGAGTCAGCAGTTCTTC
>-|TRBJ1-5|-|TRBV28
CASSPLRAGGSNQPQHF
TGTGCCAGCAGTCCCCTCCGGGCAGGCGGAAGCAATCAGCCCCAGCATTTT
>-|TRBJ1-1|TRBD1|TRBV10-3
CAIRRTGSGTEAFF
TGTGCCATCAGAAGGACAGGGAGTGGGACTGAAGCTTTCTTT
>-|TRBJ1-1|-|TRBV6-5
CASSYYGEVTEAFF
TGTGCCAGCAGTTACTATGGGGAGGTCACTGAAGCTTTCTTT
>-|TRBJ2-7|-|TRBV2
CASSEVGSSYEQYF
TGTGCCAGCAGTGAAGTTGGGAGCTCCTACGAGCAGTACTTC
>-|TRBJ1-2|-|TRBV7-6
CASSLAETFGYGYTF
TGTGCCAGCAGCTTAGCAGAGACCTTTGGCTATGGCTACACCTTC
>few|TRBJ2-7|TRBD1|TRBV2
CASSATTGVQYF
TGTGCCAGCAGCGCCACCACAGGGGTGCAGTACTTC
>few|TRBJ1-1|-|TRBV29-1
CSVTGNTEAFF
TGCAGCGTTACTGGGAACACTGAAGCTTTCTTT